Presented here are 25 T cell receptor beta chains from one specimen sequenced in a study of shared clonotypes between healthy human individuals. Sequenced by immunoSEQ multiplex PCR; TCRdb stores in-frame clones only, minus some. This table holds hundreds of thousands of clones, 92% found once. Cells designated naive CD8 were CD45RO-negative and were positively selected for CCR7, with terminally differentiated effector memory CD45RA+ cells excluded. Sequencing input: naive CD8+ T cells sorted from blood. These TCRs come from a man aged 25-40 years in good health.

The chain is built from TRBV9 and TRBJ2-7; 7 bases are shared with TRBD1. The germline V gene has CDR1 SGDLS and CDR2 YYNGEE. There are 14 residues in the CDR3. Losses at the gene ends were 0 bases for V and 7 bases for J; bases not matched to a gene: 7. The CDR3 region has the DNA TGTGCCAGCAGCGTAGGGGACAGAGAGTGGGAGCAGTACTTC. It is translated as CASSVGDREWEQYF.

J is TRBJ2-7 and V is TRBV27; D may correspond to TRBD1 or TRBD2 (5 bases each). The length of the CDR3 is 15 residues. Germline V gene lookup returns CDR1 MNHEY and CDR2 SMNVEV (reference sequence). V lost 5 bases to trimming and J lost 2 bases, with 16 bases between them. This chain's CDR3 is CASSHGDVGTYEQYF. Here the CDR3 DNA reads TGTGCCAGCAGTCACGGGGACGTCGGAACCTACGAGCAGTACTTC.

The chain has TRBV5-4 and TRBJ1-1; D is ambiguous. Looked up from germline, CDR1 is SGHNT and CDR2 is YYREEE (reference sequence). The CDR3 loop spans 14 amino acids. Trimming pared 4 bases from V and 1 base from J, leaving 11 bases between. Written as DNA, the CDR3 is TGTGCCAGCAGCCCCGCGTGGGGGAACACTGAAGCTTTCTTT. Translated, it gives CASSPAWGNTEAFF. Filled out from reference TRBV5-4 and TRBJ1-1, the complete variable domain reads ETGVTQSPTHLIKTRGQQVTLRCSSQSGHNTVSWYQQALGQGPQFIFQYYREEENGRGNFPPRFSGLQFPNYSSELNVNALELDDSALYLCASSPAWGNTEAFFGQGTRLTVV.

The chain combines TRBV7-9 with TRBJ2-2, with TRBD2 as a possible D gene (6 bases). V lost 3 bases and J lost 0, with 11 bases in between. Germline loops: CDR1 SEHNR, CDR2 FQNEAQ (reference sequence). CDR3 length: 16 amino acids. The CDR3 loop reads CASSLTGVANTGELFF. The CDR3 DNA sequence: TGTGCCAGCAGCTTGACGGGAGTCGCGAACACCGGGGAGCTGTTTTTT.

This sequence joins TRBV7-6 and TRBJ2-3; D remains ambiguous. The CDR3 extends over 15 amino acids. Germline CDR1 is SGHVS and CDR2 is FNYEAQ. V lost 5 bases and J 2 bases, leaving 14 bases between the germline ends. The CDR3 spells CASSPRVMATDTQYF. CDR3 nucleotide sequence: TGTGCCAGCAGCCCCCGGGTTATGGCCACAGATACGCAGTATTTT. The full variable domain, in which reference TRBV7-6 and TRBJ2-3 provide the parts outside the CDR3, is GAGVSQSPRYKVTKRGQDVALRCDPISGHVSLYWYRQALGQGPEFLTYFNYEAQQDKSGLPNDRFSAERPEGSISTLTIQRTEQRDSAMYRCASSPRVMATDTQYFGPGTRLTVL.

The rearrangement joins TRBV10-3 to TRBJ2-5; D remains ambiguous. V was trimmed by 5 bases and J by 5 bases, leaving 6 bases between them. The germline V gene encodes CDR1 ENHRY and CDR2 SYGVKD. The CDR3 has 11 residues. Written as DNA, the CDR3 is TGTGCCATCAGTCCTGGCGAGACCCAGTACTTC. Translating it yields CAISPGETQYF.

The chain recombines TRBV7-9 with TRBJ1-4; D gene uncertain. This CDR3 is 15 amino acids long. The germline gives CDR1 SEHNR, CDR2 FQNEAQ (reference sequence). V shed 6 bases and J shed 3 bases, with 14 bases lying between them. The CDR3 is CASRRTATANEKLFF. In DNA, the CDR3 is TGTGCCAGCAGAAGGACGGCGACGGCTAATGAAAAACTGTTTTTT.

This chain joins TRBV7-9 and TRBJ2-2; D possibly corresponds to TRBD1 (6 bases). CDR1 is SEHNR and CDR2 is FQNEAQ in the germline V gene (reference sequence). The CDR3 is 15 amino acids. Trimming shortened V by 5 bases and J by 2 bases, and 12 bases separated the two germline ends. In DNA, the CDR3 is TGTGCCAGCAGCCACCCAGGGGAAAACACCGGGGAGCTGTTTTTT. It is translated as CASSHPGENTGELFF. Full variable domain (outside the CDR3, taken from reference TRBV7-9 and TRBJ2-2): DTGVSQNPRHKITKRGQNVTFRCDPISEHNRLYWYRQTLGQGPEFLTYFQNEAQLEKSRLLSDRFSAERPKGSFSTLEIQRTEQGDSAMYLCASSHPGENTGELFFGEGSRLTVL.

This clone was detected only a few times. The chain couples TRBV6-6 to TRBJ1-6; D remains ambiguous. V was pared by 5 bases and J by 8 bases, with 13 bases between. Germline CDR1 reads MNHNY; CDR2 reads SVGAGI (reference sequence). The CDR3 sequence is 14 residues long. This CDR3 is CASSANGNHSPLHF. CDR3 nucleotide sequence: TGTGCCAGCAGTGCTAACGGGAACCATTCACCCCTCCACTTT.

The CDR3 DNA sequence: TGTGCCAGCAGCGTAGAGACAGGTCCGGGAGAGACCCAGTACTTC. Its protein product is CASSVETGPGETQYF. This rearrangement joins TRBV9 to TRBJ2-5; D is perhaps TRBD1 (6 bases). The CDR3 runs 15 residues. Germline CDR1 reads SGDLS; CDR2 reads YYNGEE. The V gene lost 0 bases and the J gene lost 4 bases, with 13 bases spanning the gap.

V gene TRBV7-9 combines with J gene TRBJ2-3, with 8 bases fitting TRBD2. Trimming cost V 2 bases and J 7 bases; bases outside gene matches: 8. The CDR3 contains 15 residues. Germline V gene lookup returns CDR1 SEHNR and CDR2 FQNEAQ (reference sequence). The CDR3 reads CASSLSSGFENTQYF. CDR3 DNA sequence: TGTGCCAGCAGCTTATCTAGCGGGTTCGAAAATACGCAGTATTTT.

J is TRBJ2-7 and V is TRBV19; TRBD1 agrees at 9 bases. From germline, CDR1 is LNHDA and CDR2 SQIVND (reference sequence). J lost 6 bases, V lost 6 bases, and 9 bases had no gene match. The CDR3 is made up of 14 amino acids. CDR3 loop: CASRSAGGQGEQYF. CDR3 in DNA: TGTGCCAGTAGATCGGCCGGGGGACAGGGCGAGCAGTACTTC.

The J gene is TRBJ2-7, the V gene TRBV10-3; 9 nucleotides match TRBD1. The CDR3 totals 15 residues. CDR1 is ENHRY, CDR2 SYGVKD, per germline. V lost 6 bases and J lost 1; bases outside the gene matches: 7. The CDR3 here is CAIRLDRGLSYEQYF. DNA for the CDR3: TGTGCCATCAGACTGGACAGGGGTTTGTCCTACGAGCAGTACTTC.

In its sample, this clone was seen once. Other DNA sequences in the sample encode the same CDR3. CDR3 bases: TGTGCCAGCAGCGTAGGGCGGAGCTACAATGAGCAGTTCTTC. Its translation is CASSVGRSYNEQFF. The chain employs TRBV9 and TRBJ2-1; D is ambiguous. The germline V gene encodes CDR1 SGDLS and CDR2 YYNGEE. Trimming shortened V by 0 bases and J by 3 bases, and 7 bases separated the two germline ends. This CDR3 contains 14 residues.

The chain uses TRBV27 and TRBJ2-7; maybe TRBD2 (5 bases). This CDR3 region has 15 residues. Trimming stripped 3 bases from V and 2 bases from J, with 14 bases between. Germline values: CDR1 MNHEY, CDR2 SMNVEV (reference sequence). CDR3: CASSFYPGKAYEQYF. The DNA of the CDR3 is TGTGCCAGCAGTTTTTACCCGGGAAAGGCCTACGAGCAGTACTTC.

This chain links TRBV7-9 with TRBJ2-5; 7 positions match TRBD1. CDR3 length: 14 residues. The germline gives CDR1 SEHNR, CDR2 FQNEAQ (reference sequence). V shed 4 bases, J shed 4 bases, and the junction held 6 bases outside the gene matches. In DNA, the CDR3 is TGTGCCAGCAGCTCGGGACAGACTGGAGAGACCCAGTACTTC. Its translation: CASSSGQTGETQYF.

The CDR3 is CASSYSLAGWGEGNEQFF. CDR3 nucleotides: TGTGCCAGCAGTTACTCTCTAGCGGGATGGGGTGAGGGCAATGAGCAGTTCTTC. The V call is TRBV6-7, the J call TRBJ2-1; 9 bases fit TRBD2. TRBV6-7 is known as an ORF, though its function is uncertain. V dropped 0 bases and J dropped 6; count of bases not matched to a gene: 12. The CDR3 runs 18 residues.

CDR3 nucleotides: TGTGCCAGCAGTTTATCGGGGGCGGTTGGGTACACTGAAGCTTTCTTT. This codes for CASSLSGAVGYTEAFF. The chain combines TRBV27 with TRBJ1-1, with D possibly being TRBD1 (6 bases). The CDR3 has 16 residues. V was shortened by 0 bases and J by 3 bases, with 14 bases between the two germline ends. The germline CDR1 and CDR2 sequences are MNHEY and SMNVEV (reference sequence).

As regards this clone: The sample holds other DNA sequences that translate to the same CDR3. The V and J genes are TRBV29-1 and TRBJ2-5, with a weak D call TRBD1 (5 bases). CDR3 length equals 12 residues. The germline V gene has CDR1 SQVTM and CDR2 ANQGSEA. The V end lost 3 bases, the J end lost 3 bases, and 8 bases lay between the germline ends. This CDR3 reads CSVEETEETQYF. In DNA, the CDR3 is TGCAGCGTTGAGGAGACAGAAGAGACCCAGTACTTC.

Concerning this clone: The sample carries other DNA sequences with the same CDR3. The rearrangement joins TRBV7-9 to TRBJ2-7; 7 bases are shared with TRBD1. From germline, CDR1 is SEHNR and CDR2 FQNEAQ (reference sequence). Trimming at V came to 2 bases and at J to 3 bases, leaving 1 base not matched to a gene. This CDR3 is built from 13 residues. This chain's CDR3 is CASSLPGGYEQYF. CDR3 nucleotide sequence: TGTGCCAGCAGCTTACCAGGGGGCTACGAGCAGTACTTC.

The chain recombines TRBV4-1 with TRBJ2-7, with 11 bases fitting TRBD1. There are 16 residues in the CDR3. Germline values: CDR1 MGHRA, CDR2 YSYEKL. The V gene end was trimmed by 3 bases and the J gene end by 4 bases; junction bases not matched to a gene: 8. The CDR3 DNA follows: TGCGCCAGCAGCCAGCTGCCGGGACAGGGGGTATACGAGCAGTACTTC. Its protein is CASSQLPGQGVYEQYF.

This clone was counted once. V is TRBV6-4 and J is TRBJ1-4; no firm D call. V was trimmed by 4 bases and J by 4 bases, leaving 13 bases between them. Germline V gene lookup returns CDR1 MRHNA and CDR2 SNTAGT. This CDR3 contains 15 residues. The CDR3 is CASSGPIQNNEKLFF. The DNA for the CDR3 is TGTGCCAGCAGTGGACCCATACAGAATAATGAAAAACTGTTTTTT.

V gene TRBV14 combines with J gene TRBJ1-4; 7 positions agree with TRBD1. Trimming took 2 bases from V and 8 from J; bases not matched to a gene: 8. The germline gives CDR1 SGHDN, CDR2 FVKESK. The CDR3 contains 15 residues. The CDR3 DNA reads TGTGCCAGCAGCCAAAGCCACAGGGGTGGGGAAAAACTGTTTTTT. Protein product: CASSQSHRGGEKLFF.

The rearrangement uses TRBV7-3 and TRBJ2-1; the D gene could be TRBD1 or TRBD2 (6 bases each). From germline, CDR1 is SGHTA and CDR2 FQGTGA. The V end lost 2 bases, the J end lost 7 bases, and 9 bases lay between the germline ends. This CDR3 has 13 amino acids. DNA of the CDR3: TGTGCCAGCAGCTTAGGAGGGGGAAATGAGCAGTTCTTC. This sequence encodes CASSLGGGNEQFF.

The J gene is TRBJ2-7, the V gene TRBV2, with 10 bases matching TRBD1. CDR1 SNHLY and CDR2 FYNNEI come from the germline V gene. With 7 bases clipped from V and 6 bases from J, the junction kept 9 bases outside the gene matches. The CDR3 totals 14 residues. The CDR3: CASIGQDRGFEQYF. The CDR3 nucleotides read TGTGCCAGCATCGGGCAGGACAGGGGGTTCGAGCAGTACTTC.